The rows below give T cell receptor beta chains drawn from one sample of a study of OX40 agonist ivuxolimab in advanced cancers. Sequencing was performed with immunoSEQ multiplex PCR; in TCRdb, only in-frame clones are kept and a portion is missing. Of around 87,000 clones in the sample, approximately 94% are singletons; the top ten hold roughly 2.6%. This specimen consisted of CD4+ or CD8+ T cells sorted from blood, obtained in a trial of the OX40 agonist ivuxolimab. The receptors here all came from an adult with an advanced solid tumor such as melanoma, head and neck, liver or kidney cancer. Both conserved end residues are part of each CDR3. A D gene is named only where the DNA matches it firmly. The listing skips clone size in some rows; elsewhere it reads once, few, many or a size class.

D gene,clone size,J gene,V gene,CDR3 protein,CDR3 DNA
NA,NA,TRBJ2-5,TRBV15,CATSAEGRRQETQYF,TGTGCCACCAGCGCTGAGGGGCGTAGACAAGAGACCCAGTACTTC
NA,NA,TRBJ2-7,TRBV29-1,CSVELGDFYEQYF,TGCAGCGTTGAACTTGGTGATTTCTACGAGCAGTACTTC
NA,NA,TRBJ2-3,TRBV4-3,CASSQEGGGSTDTQYF,TGCGCCAGCAGCCAAGAAGGTGGGGGGTCCACAGATACGCAGTATTTT
TRBD2,NA,TRBJ2-1,TRBV27,CASRVSGSSYNEQFF,TGTGCCAGCAGGGTTAGCGGGAGCTCCTACAATGAGCAGTTCTTC
NA,NA,TRBJ2-1,TRBV21-1,CASVPGGFHNEQFF,TGTGCCAGCGTACCAGGGGGCTTCCACAATGAGCAGTTCTTC
TRBD1,NA,TRBJ1-1,TRBV6-5,CASSYGQAGGEAFF,TGTGCCAGCAGTTACGGACAGGCTGGGGGAGAGGCCTTCTTT
TRBD2,NA,TRBJ2-5,TRBV7-8,CASSLVAGGHKETQYF,TGTGCCAGCAGCTTAGTAGCGGGGGGCCATAAAGAGACCCAGTACTTC
TRBD1,NA,TRBJ2-1,TRBV19,CASSPWTGGNEQFF,TGTGCCAGTAGTCCTTGGACAGGGGGCAATGAGCAGTTCTTC
TRBD2,NA,TRBJ2-7,TRBV7-8,CASSSEASGTYEQYF,TGTGCCAGCAGCTCGGAGGCTAGCGGCACCTACGAGCAGTACTTC
NA,NA,TRBJ1-2,TRBV13,CASSAWTANYGYTF,TGTGCCAGCAGCGCCTGGACGGCGAACTATGGCTACACCTTC
NA,NA,TRBJ1-2,TRBV19,CASIEGNGYTF,TGTGCCAGTATCGAGGGTAACGGCTACACCTTC
NA,NA,TRBJ1-6,TRBV7-2,CASSLTPNSPLHF,TGTGCCAGCAGCTTAACCCCAAATTCACCCCTCCACTTT
NA,NA,TRBJ2-5,TRBV5-8,CASSPGGPGQYF,TGTGCCAGCAGCCCCGGGGGCCCTGGGCAGTACTTC
NA,NA,TRBJ1-1,TRBV15,CATSRDLLGGDNEAFF,TGTGCCACCAGCAGAGATCTTCTGGGAGGAGACAATGAAGCTTTCTTT
NA,medium-sized,TRBJ1-6,TRBV5-1,CASSLGHQFSPLHF,TGCGCCAGCAGCTTAGGGCACCAATTTTCACCCCTCCACTTT
NA,NA,TRBJ2-7,TRBV5-1,CASSLGRGTDQYEQYF,TGCGCCAGCAGCTTGGGGCGCGGGACCGACCAATACGAGCAGTACTTC
NA,few,TRBJ1-2,TRBV7-9,CASSFPGPKTLGYGYTF,TGTGCCAGCAGTTTCCCGGGACCGAAAACCTTGGGCTATGGCTACACCTTC
NA,NA,TRBJ2-3,TRBV5-1,CASSLIGGPTDTQYF,TGCGCCAGCAGCTTGATTGGGGGTCCCACAGATACGCAGTATTTT
NA,NA,TRBJ1-1,TRBV5-6,CASSLFPMTGNTEAFF,TGTGCCAGCAGCTTATTCCCCATGACAGGGAACACTGAAGCTTTCTTT
TRBD1,NA,TRBJ1-5,TRBV27,CASSDRSGGGGQPQHF,TGTGCCAGCAGTGATCGGTCAGGGGGCGGGGGTCAGCCCCAGCATTTT
TRBD1,NA,TRBJ1-5,TRBV2,CASSGTGLNQPQHF,TGTGCCAGCAGTGGGACAGGCCTAAATCAGCCCCAGCATTTT
NA,few,TRBJ2-7,TRBV11-2,CASSPLVPEQYF,TGTGCCAGCAGCCCGCTTGTTCCCGAGCAGTACTTC
NA,NA,TRBJ2-3,TRBV9,CASSPGGGSTTDTQYF,TGTGCCAGCAGCCCGGGTGGAGGTTCCACCACAGATACGCAGTATTTT
NA,NA,TRBJ1-5,TRBV6-1,CASSTNRDNQPQHF,TGTGCCAGCAGTACGAACAGGGACAATCAGCCCCAGCATTTT
TRBD1,NA,TRBJ1-5,TRBV6-6,CASSPRTGLGQPQHF,TGTGCCAGCAGTCCGCGGACAGGGCTAGGCCAGCCCCAGCATTTT
NA,NA,TRBJ1-1,TRBV19,CASSPRPTTTNTEAFF,TGTGCCAGTAGCCCGCGGCCGACCACCACTAACACTGAAGCTTTCTTT
TRBD2,NA,TRBJ2-7,TRBV7-2,CASSYGLVLYEQYF,TGTGCCAGCAGCTACGGACTAGTACTATACGAGCAGTACTTC
NA,NA,TRBJ2-1,TRBV18,CASSRGYNEQFF,TGTGCCAGCTCACGGGGGTACAATGAGCAGTTCTTC
NA,NA,TRBJ2-3,TRBV2,CASKASVKGETQYF,TGTGCCAGCAAGGCTAGCGTGAAGGGGGAAACGCAGTATTTT
TRBD2,NA,TRBJ2-5,TRBV5-4,CASSLGGLAYDFQETQYF,TGTGCCAGCAGCTTGGGAGGACTAGCTTACGACTTCCAAGAGACCCAGTACTTC
NA,NA,TRBJ2-2,TRBV4-3,CASSLTASNTGELFF,TGCGCCAGCAGCCTTACAGCGTCGAACACCGGGGAGCTGTTTTTT
TRBD2,once,TRBJ2-3,TRBV7-6,CASSFPGLAGGSTDTQYF,TGTGCCAGCAGCTTTCCGGGACTAGCGGGGGGGAGCACAGATACGCAGTATTTT
NA,few,TRBJ2-5,TRBV2,CASLTGQETQYF,TGTGCCAGCTTAACGGGGCAAGAGACCCAGTACTTC
NA,NA,TRBJ2-1,TRBV7-6,CASSFPLGSGYNEQFF,TGTGCCAGCAGCTTTCCCCTGGGGTCGGGGTACAATGAGCAGTTCTTC
NA,NA,TRBJ2-1,TRBV4-2,CASSQDGTVRPYNEQFF,TGTGCCAGCAGCCAAGATGGGACCGTCCGGCCCTACAATGAGCAGTTCTTC
NA,NA,TRBJ1-1,TRBV6-1,CASSDAAAEAFF,TGTGCCAGCAGTGACGCTGCCGCTGAAGCTTTCTTT
NA,NA,TRBJ1-3,TRBV27,CASGGGSSGNTIYF,TGTGCCAGCGGTGGCGGTAGCTCTGGAAACACCATATATTTT